Listed here are 24 T cell receptor beta chains from one sample, sequenced in a study of OX40 agonist ivuxolimab in advanced cancers. TCRdb keeps only in-frame clones here, not all; method: immunoSEQ multiplex PCR. This sample has some 110,000 clones, with roughly 93% found just once. This sample comprised CD4+ or CD8+ T cells sorted from blood, obtained in a trial of the OX40 agonist ivuxolimab. These receptors were collected from an adult with an advanced solid tumor such as melanoma, head and neck, liver or kidney cancer.

This chain uses TRBV28 with TRBJ1-2, with D perhaps matching TRBD1 (6 bases). Germline V gives CDR1 MDHEN, CDR2 SYDVKM. CDR3 length equals 12 residues. V lost 10 bases to trimming and J lost 4 bases, with 13 bases between them. This CDR3 is CATLQGPYGYTF. CDR3 coding DNA: TGTGCCACCCTACAGGGCCCCTATGGCTACACCTTC.

The gene calls are TRBV7-2 and TRBJ2-7; 9 nucleotides line up with TRBD1. V dropped 7 bases and J dropped 7; count of bases not matched to a gene: 8. This CDR3 spans 13 amino acids. Germline V gene sequence: CDR1 SGHTA, CDR2 FQGNSA. CDR3 sequence (DNA): TGTGCCAGCACTGACAGGGGGGGATATGAGCAGTACTTC. Its protein is CASTDRGGYEQYF.

This sequence joins TRBV5-4 and TRBJ2-5; D is perhaps TRBD1 or TRBD2 (5 bases each). CDR3 length: 14 residues. CDR1 is SGHNT and CDR2 is YYREEE in the germline V gene (reference sequence). The V end lost 1 base, the J end lost 5 bases, and 12 bases lay between the germline ends. The CDR3 is CASSLSGPGETQYF. In nucleotides, the CDR3 is TGTGCCAGCAGCTTGTCGGGACCCGGCGAGACCCAGTACTTC.

The rearrangement uses TRBV14 and TRBJ2-3, with a weak D call TRBD2 (5 bases). The CDR3 is 15 residues long. Trimming took 1 base from V and 4 from J, leaving 12 bases between them. Germline V gene lookup returns CDR1 SGHDN and CDR2 FVKESK. The CDR3 reads CASSQVSGKADTQYF. The CDR3 DNA reads as TGTGCCAGCAGCCAAGTTTCGGGGAAGGCAGATACGCAGTATTTT.

This clone has just one count. The genes are TRBV5-1 and TRBJ2-6, with 9 positions matching TRBD1. Looked up from germline, CDR1 is SGHRS and CDR2 is YFSETQ. V shed 4 bases, J shed 4 bases, and the junction held 15 bases outside the gene matches. There are 19 residues in the CDR3. The CDR3 reads CASSPTGTGQMYGANVLTF. CDR3 nucleotide sequence: TGCGCCAGCAGCCCCACCGGGACAGGGCAGATGTACGGGGCCAACGTCCTGACTTTC.

V usage is TRBV19 and J usage is TRBJ2-3; possibly TRBD2 for D (6 bases). Germline V lookup: CDR1 LNHDA, CDR2 SQIVND (reference sequence). The CDR3 runs to 13 residues. V lost 6 bases and J lost 1, with 8 bases in between. CDR3 sequence reads: CASRSGGTDTQYF. DNA of the CDR3: TGTGCCAGTAGGTCGGGGGGCACAGATACGCAGTATTTT.

This chain uses TRBV12-5 with TRBJ2-1, with 9 bases fitting TRBD1. The junction had 8 bases not matched to a gene; V was cut back by 4 bases and J by 7 bases. Germline-derived CDR1 and CDR2 are LGHNT and FRNRAP. The CDR3 has 15 residues. The CDR3 DNA reads TGTGCTAGTGGTTGGACCGGGACAGGGCTAAATGAGCAGTTCTTC. It yields the protein CASGWTGTGLNEQFF.

The chain couples TRBV10-3 to TRBJ2-7, with 12 bases matching TRBD2. The germline V gene encodes CDR1 ENHRY and CDR2 SYGVKD. V dropped 6 bases and J dropped 6; count of bases not matched to a gene: 9. The CDR3 consists of 15 residues. The CDR3, as DNA: TGTGCCATCAGGGAAGGACTAGCGGGAAGCGGCGAGCAGTACTTC. Encoded protein: CAIREGLAGSGEQYF.

The V call is TRBV11-2, the J call TRBJ2-2; TRBD1 might be the D (6 bases). Germline lookup yields CDR1 SGHAT and CDR2 FQNNGV. Trimming took 3 bases from V and 4 from J, leaving 12 bases between them. The CDR3 has 15 amino acids. The CDR3 reads CASSFAQGPTGELFF. CDR3 coding DNA: TGTGCCAGCAGCTTCGCCCAGGGGCCCACCGGGGAGCTGTTTTTT.

V and J are TRBV5-1 and TRBJ2-1, with 9 bases identical to TRBD1. Unmatched junction bases numbered 7, after V lost 2 bases and J lost 4 bases. Germline CDR1 is SGHRS and CDR2 is YFSETQ. The CDR3 runs 16 residues. This chain's CDR3 is CASSLQTGGQYNEQFF. The CDR3 nucleotides are TGCGCCAGCAGCTTACAGACAGGGGGTCAATACAATGAGCAGTTCTTC.

The V gene is TRBV28, the J gene TRBJ2-7; D may be TRBD2 (6 bases). V was cut by 6 bases and J by 0 bases, with 15 bases left in between. This CDR3 spans 15 amino acids. The germline V gene encodes CDR1 MDHEN and CDR2 SYDVKM. The CDR3 DNA reads TGTGCCAGCAGCCAAAGCGGGCCTCGCTCCTACGAGCAGTACTTC. This sequence encodes CASSQSGPRSYEQYF.

The gene calls are TRBV5-5 and TRBJ1-2; the match to TRBD1 covers 11 bases. Germline loops: CDR1 SGHKS, CDR2 YYEKEE (reference sequence). J lost 6 bases, V lost 3 bases, and 1 base had no gene match. The CDR3 totals 13 residues. This CDR3 reads CASSWTGGDGYTF. DNA for the CDR3: TGTGCCAGCAGCTGGACAGGGGGCGATGGCTACACCTTC.

The chain is built from TRBV11-2 and TRBJ2-1; 11 bases are shared with TRBD2. The germline gives CDR1 SGHAT, CDR2 FQNNGV. This CDR3 is built from 16 residues. After removal of 5 bases from V and 5 bases from J, the junction contained 8 bases not matched to a gene. CDR3 amino acids: CASSPLSGRADNEQFF. The CDR3 DNA follows: TGTGCCAGCAGCCCCCTTAGCGGGAGGGCCGACAATGAGCAGTTCTTC.

The chain recombines TRBV11-2 with TRBJ2-7; D gene uncertain. The V and J ends lost 0 bases and 4 bases respectively, with 7 bases between them. There are 13 residues in the CDR3. Germline V lookup: CDR1 SGHAT, CDR2 FQNNGV. CDR3 region: CASSLELRYEQYF. CDR3 in DNA: TGTGCCAGCAGCTTAGAATTGCGATACGAGCAGTACTTC.

In its sample, this clone was seen once. The CDR3 sequence is CASRIKITDTQYF. The CDR3 DNA is TGTGCCAGCAGGATTAAGATAACAGATACGCAGTATTTT. The genes are TRBV6-1 and TRBJ2-3; D is undetermined. The CDR3 covers 13 residues. The germline V gene has CDR1 MNHNS and CDR2 SASEGT. V was shortened by 6 bases and J by 3 bases, with 10 bases between the two germline ends.

The CDR3 DNA is TGTGCCATCCCAGCGGGAGGGTCGGGAACCGGGGAGCTGTTTTTT. It translates to CAIPAGGSGTGELFF. V usage is TRBV28 and J usage is TRBJ2-2; 10 nucleotides agree with TRBD2. The CDR3 is made up of 15 amino acids. V was clipped by 10 bases and J by 5 bases; unmatched bases: 10. Per the germline V gene, CDR1 is MDHEN and CDR2 is SYDVKM.

Of note for this clone: The sample carries other DNA sequences with the same CDR3. This chain links TRBV5-1 with TRBJ2-2, with no clear D. V was shortened by 0 bases and J by 6 bases, with 6 bases between the two germline ends. The germline V gene has CDR1 SGHRS and CDR2 YFSETQ. The CDR3 sequence is 13 residues long. CDR3 coding DNA: TGCGCCAGCAGCTTGGTGGGGTCCGGGGAGCTGTTTTTT. It is translated as CASSLVGSGELFF.

V usage is TRBV30 and J usage is TRBJ1-1, with a weak D call TRBD1 (6 bases). The CDR3 extends over 13 amino acids. Germline CDR1 reads GTSNPN; CDR2 reads SVGIG (reference sequence). The V and J ends lost 3 bases and 4 bases respectively, with 12 bases between them. This CDR3 is CAWRNQGSTEAFF. The CDR3 DNA reads as TGTGCCTGGAGGAATCAGGGGAGCACTGAAGCTTTCTTT.

The CDR3 spells CASSISRANEQFF. In nucleotides, the CDR3 is TGTGCCAGTAGTATCTCCAGGGCGAATGAGCAGTTCTTC. The chain employs TRBV19 and TRBJ2-1; a weak D match, TRBD1 (5 bases). Germline assignment: CDR1 LNHDA and CDR2 SQIVND (reference sequence). The CDR3 totals 13 residues. Trimming cost V 3 bases and J 7 bases, with 10 bases left between them.

The chain recombines TRBV2 with TRBJ1-1, with a tentative D call TRBD1 (6 bases). Germline V gene lookup returns CDR1 SNHLY and CDR2 FYNNEI. The CDR3 length is 15 residues. V was pared by 6 bases and J by 6 bases, with 20 bases between. The CDR3 DNA follows: TGTGCCAGCAGATCCGGGACAAGCCAGGGATCTGAAGCTTTCTTT. This codes for CASRSGTSQGSEAFF.

This clone was observed a single time. V usage is TRBV27 and J usage is TRBJ2-5; 10 bases fit TRBD1. The CDR3 has 15 residues. V trimming: 6 bases; J trimming: 3 bases; junction bases outside the gene matches: 7. Germline CDR1 MNHEY, CDR2 SMNVEV (reference sequence). The chain's CDR3 is CASRQSGTGEETQYF. The CDR3 coding sequence is TGTGCCAGCAGACAATCCGGGACAGGGGAAGAGACCCAGTACTTC.

The chain combines TRBV28 with TRBJ2-7; D is ambiguous. CDR1 is MDHEN, CDR2 SYDVKM, per germline. Trimming cost V 7 bases and J 5 bases, with 15 bases left between them. The CDR3 contains 13 residues. The DNA for the CDR3 is TGTGCCAGCATGGAAGCTTTCAGCGACGAGCAGTACTTC. This sequence encodes CASMEAFSDEQYF.

The chain carries TRBV28 and TRBJ1-2; 8 bases agree with TRBD1. Trimming cost V 5 bases and J 8 bases; bases outside gene matches: 7. The length of the CDR3 is 13 residues. Per the germline V gene, CDR1 is MDHEN and CDR2 is SYDVKM. This CDR3 is CASSPDRVRGYTF. The CDR3 DNA sequence: TGTGCCAGCAGTCCGGACAGGGTTAGGGGCTACACCTTC.

The CDR3 protein is CASSGTRGRTEAFF. The DNA of the CDR3 is TGCGCCAGCAGCGGGACTCGAGGAAGAACTGAAGCTTTCTTT. The chain employs TRBV5-1 and TRBJ1-1; maybe TRBD1 (5 bases). From germline, CDR1 is SGHRS and CDR2 YFSETQ. The V end was cut by 4 bases, the J end by 5 bases, with 15 bases between. The CDR3 runs 14 residues.